This section outlines one T cell receptor (beta chain) sequence together with its context. The CDR3 runs to 12 residues. CDR1 and CDR2 from the germline V gene are MNHEY and SMNVEV (reference sequence). The junction had 2 bases not matched to a gene; V was cut back by 8 bases and J by 2 bases. Original handling: Reference gene primers were amplified, and this amplification served to estimate nucleated cell counts. Assay used: immunoSEQ multiplex PCR; TCRdb lists only in-frame clones, some missing. V, J and clone size were drawn from that table, and D and trimming were deduced from the DNA. This sample has approximately 500,000 clones, with roughly nine tenths found just once. These data belong to a study of blood T cell repertoires in COVID-19.

The receptor was isolated from a woman aged 45-65 years with COVID-19, enrolled during active disease. The sequenced sample consisted of peripheral blood. V gene TRBV27 combines with J gene TRBJ2-7; 8 nucleotides align to TRBD2. Here the CDR3 DNA reads TGTGCCAGCGGACTAGCAGCCTACGAGCAGTACTTC. Its translation is CASGLAAYEQYF.